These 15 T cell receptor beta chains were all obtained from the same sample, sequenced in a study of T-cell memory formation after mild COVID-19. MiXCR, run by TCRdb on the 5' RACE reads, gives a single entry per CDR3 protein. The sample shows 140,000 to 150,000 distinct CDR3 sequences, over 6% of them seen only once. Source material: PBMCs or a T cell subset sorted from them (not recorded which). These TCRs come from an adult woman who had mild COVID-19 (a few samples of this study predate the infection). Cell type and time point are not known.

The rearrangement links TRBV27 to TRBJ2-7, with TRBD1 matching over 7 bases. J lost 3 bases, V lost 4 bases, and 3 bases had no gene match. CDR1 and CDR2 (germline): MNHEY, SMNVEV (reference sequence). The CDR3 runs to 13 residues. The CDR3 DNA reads TGTGCCAGCAGTTGGGACAGCGGCTACGAGCAGTACTTC. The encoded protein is CASSWDSGYEQYF.

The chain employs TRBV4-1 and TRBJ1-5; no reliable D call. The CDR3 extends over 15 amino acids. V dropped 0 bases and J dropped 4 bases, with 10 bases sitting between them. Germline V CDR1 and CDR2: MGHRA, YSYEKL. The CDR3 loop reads CASSQEFGANQPQHF. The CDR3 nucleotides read TGCGCCAGCAGCCAAGAGTTTGGAGCTAATCAGCCCCAGCATTTT.

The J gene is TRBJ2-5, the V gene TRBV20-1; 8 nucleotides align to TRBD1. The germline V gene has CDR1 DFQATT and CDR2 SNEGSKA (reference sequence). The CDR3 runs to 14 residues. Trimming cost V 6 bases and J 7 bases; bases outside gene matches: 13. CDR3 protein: CSALRGLGGGTQYF. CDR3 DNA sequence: TGCAGTGCGCTCAGGGGGCTCGGAGGTGGGACCCAGTACTTC.

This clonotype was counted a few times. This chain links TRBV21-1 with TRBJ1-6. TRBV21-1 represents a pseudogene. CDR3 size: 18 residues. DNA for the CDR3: TGTGCCAGCAGCAAAAATCATTGGGAGAGCTCCTATAATTCACCCCTCCACTTT. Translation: CASSKNHWESSYNSPLHF.

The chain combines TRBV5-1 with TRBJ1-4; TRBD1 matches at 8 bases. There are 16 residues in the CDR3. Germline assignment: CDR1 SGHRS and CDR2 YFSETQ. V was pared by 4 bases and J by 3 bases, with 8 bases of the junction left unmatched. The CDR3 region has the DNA TGCGCCAGCAGCGGAAGAACAGGGGGAGCTAATGAAAAACTGTTTTTT. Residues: CASSGRTGGANEKLFF.

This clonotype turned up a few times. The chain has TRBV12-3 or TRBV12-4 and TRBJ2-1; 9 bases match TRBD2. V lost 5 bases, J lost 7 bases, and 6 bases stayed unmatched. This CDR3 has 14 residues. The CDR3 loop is CASSLSSGMNEQFF. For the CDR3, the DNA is TGTGCCAGCAGTCTCTCTAGCGGGATGAATGAGCAGTTCTTC.

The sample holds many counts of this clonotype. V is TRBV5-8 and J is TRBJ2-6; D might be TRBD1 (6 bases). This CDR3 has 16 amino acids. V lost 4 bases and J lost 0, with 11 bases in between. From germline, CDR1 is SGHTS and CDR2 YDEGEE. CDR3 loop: CASSPGQFSGANVLTF. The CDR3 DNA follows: TGTGCCAGCAGCCCAGGACAGTTCTCTGGGGCCAACGTCCTGACTTTC.

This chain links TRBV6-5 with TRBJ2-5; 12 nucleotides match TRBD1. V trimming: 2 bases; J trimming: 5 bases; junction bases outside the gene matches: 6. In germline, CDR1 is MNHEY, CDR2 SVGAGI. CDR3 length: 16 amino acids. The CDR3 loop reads CASSYPGTGGGETQYF. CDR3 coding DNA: TGTGCCAGCAGTTACCCCGGGACAGGGGGCGGGGAGACCCAGTACTTC.

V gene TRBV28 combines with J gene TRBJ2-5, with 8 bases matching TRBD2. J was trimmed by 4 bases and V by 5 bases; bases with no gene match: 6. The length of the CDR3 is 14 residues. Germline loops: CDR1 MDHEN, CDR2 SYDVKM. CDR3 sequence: CASSQAGARETQYF. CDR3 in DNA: TGTGCCAGCAGTCAAGCGGGGGCCAGAGAGACCCAGTACTTC.

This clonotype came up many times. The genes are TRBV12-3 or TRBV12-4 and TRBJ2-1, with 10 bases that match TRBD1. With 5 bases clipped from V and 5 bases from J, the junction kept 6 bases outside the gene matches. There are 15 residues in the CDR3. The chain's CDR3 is CASSATGQGNNEQFF. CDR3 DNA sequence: TGTGCCAGCAGTGCCACGGGACAGGGGAACAATGAGCAGTTCTTC.

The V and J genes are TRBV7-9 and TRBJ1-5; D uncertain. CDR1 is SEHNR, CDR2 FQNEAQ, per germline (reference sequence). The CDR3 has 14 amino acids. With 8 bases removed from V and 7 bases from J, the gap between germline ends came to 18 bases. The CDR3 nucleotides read TGTGCCAGCTCGCAGTTTGGAGGGAGGCAGCCCCAGCATTTT. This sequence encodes CASSQFGGRQPQHF.

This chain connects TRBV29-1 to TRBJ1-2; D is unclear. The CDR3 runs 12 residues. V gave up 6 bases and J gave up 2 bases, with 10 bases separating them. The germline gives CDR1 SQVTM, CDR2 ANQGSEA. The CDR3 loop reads CSVRDENYGYTF. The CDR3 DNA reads TGCAGCGTGAGAGACGAGAACTATGGCTACACCTTC.

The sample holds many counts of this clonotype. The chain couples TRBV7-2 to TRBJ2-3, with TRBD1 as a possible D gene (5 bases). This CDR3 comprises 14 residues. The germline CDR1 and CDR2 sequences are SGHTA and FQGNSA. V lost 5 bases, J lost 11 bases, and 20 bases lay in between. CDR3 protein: CASSPRAARVKQYF. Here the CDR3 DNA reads TGTGCCAGCAGCCCAAGGGCCGCCAGGGTAAAGCAGTATTTT.

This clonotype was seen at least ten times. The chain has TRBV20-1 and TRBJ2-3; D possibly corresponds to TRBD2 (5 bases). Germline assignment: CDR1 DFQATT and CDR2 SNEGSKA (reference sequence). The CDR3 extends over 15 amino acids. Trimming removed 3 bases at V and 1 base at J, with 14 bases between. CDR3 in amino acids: CSARSGSGRTDTQYF. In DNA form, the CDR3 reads TGCAGTGCTAGGTCGGGGAGCGGTCGCACAGATACGCAGTATTTT.

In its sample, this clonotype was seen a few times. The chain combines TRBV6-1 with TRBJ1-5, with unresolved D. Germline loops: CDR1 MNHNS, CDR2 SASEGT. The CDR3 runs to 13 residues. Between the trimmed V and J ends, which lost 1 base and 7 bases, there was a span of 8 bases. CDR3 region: CASSEGGEQPQHF. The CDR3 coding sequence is TGTGCCAGCAGTGAAGGGGGAGAACAGCCCCAGCATTTT.